This paragraph covers one T cell receptor (beta chain) sequence. Its antigen is unknown. These data come from a study of beta chain features in type 1 diabetes. Study-level points and caveats: TCRB CDR3s were moderately but significantly shorter in Type 1 diabetes patients in all four CD4+ subsets.

The isolated RNA, all of it, was reverse transcribed, so expressed TCRB transcripts were what got sequenced. Method: immunoSEQ multiplex PCR; TCRdb's copy keeps in-frame clones and lacks some. The table has a few hundred thousand clones, less than 15% seen once. The sample was naive CD4+ T cells from blood. This TCR was recovered from a woman younger than 30 with type 1 diabetes.

The CDR3 sequence: CANPVSGGPAYEQYV. CDR3 sequence (DNA): TGTGCCAACCCAGTATCCGGGGGGCCCGCCTACGAGCAGTACGTC. The gene calls are TRBV27 and TRBJ2-7; TRBD2 might be the D (7 bases). Germline V gene lookup returns CDR1 MNHEY and CDR2 SMNVEV (reference sequence). The CDR3 runs 15 residues. Trimming cost V 10 bases and J 2 bases, with 21 bases left between them.